This T cell receptor (beta chain) came from a study of blood T cell repertoires in COVID-19. Sequenced by immunoSEQ multiplex PCR; TCRdb stores in-frame clones only, minus some. The sample includes fewer than 75,000 clones, around nine tenths seen only once; the top ten take 1.3% to 1.5%. After removal of 0 bases from V and 7 bases from J, the junction contained 10 bases not matched to a gene. CDR1 is LNHNV and CDR2 is YYDKDF in the germline V gene (reference sequence). This CDR3 contains 17 residues. This sequence originates from a man aged 60 to 69 with acute or convalescent COVID-19. The rearrangement uses TRBV15 and TRBJ2-1; 9 bases match TRBD1. What was sequenced was peripheral blood. The CDR3 DNA follows: TGTGCCACCAGCAGAGATTTCGGGACAGGGTATTTGAATGAGCAGTTCTTC. Protein: CATSRDFGTGYLNEQFF.